The sequence of this TCR beta chain was determined in a study of T cells after yellow fever vaccination. Whole-study context: Preparation of fractions with low cell numbers was performed using SMART-Seq v4 Ultra Low Input. Findings and caveats of the study: Researchers cautioned that FACS-sorted repertoires could harbor abundant clonotypes contaminating from the bulk population.

TCRdb reprocessed the 5' RACE reads via MiXCR and lists one record per CDR3 protein. The sample carries 500,000 to 650,000 distinct CDR3 sequences, about a sixth recorded once. On this clonotype: Its cognate antigen is unknown.

The source was PBMCs, collected 5 days after the first yellow fever vaccination. The TCR was taken from a man younger than 35 who received the YFV17D yellow fever vaccine.

The CDR3 DNA follows: TGCAGCCCCCTTTACGAGGGTACGCAGTATTTT. It codes for CSPLYEGTQYF. The V and J genes are TRBV29-1 and TRBJ2-3; D possibly corresponds to TRBD2 (5 bases). Germline CDR1 SQVTM, CDR2 ANQGSEA. This CDR3 comprises 11 residues. Trimming removed 8 bases at V and 8 bases at J, with 14 bases between.